Listed below are T cell receptor beta chains from one sample, sequenced in a study of blood T cell repertoires in COVID-19. Assay used: immunoSEQ multiplex PCR; TCRdb lists only in-frame clones, some missing. The sample has about 79,000 clones; 75% to 90% are singletons. Sequencing input: peripheral blood. The receptors derive from a man between 65 and 80 years old with active or convalescent COVID-19. The CDR3 runs from the conserved cysteine through the conserved F or W. A D gene is named only where the DNA matches it firmly. Part of the rows lack a size; the others show once, few, many or a class for expanded clones.

J,V,size,D,DNA,CDR3
TRBJ1-2,TRBV18,.,TRBD1,TGTGCCAGCTCACCATTGGGGACAGACTACTATGGCTACACCTTC,CASSPLGTDYYGYTF
TRBJ1-2,TRBV30,.,TRBD1,TGTGCCTGGAGTTTCGGACAGGCTGGCTACACCTTC,CAWSFGQAGYTF
TRBJ1-6,TRBV4-1,few,.,TGCGCCAGCAGCCAAGAACAGACGACAAATTCACCCCTCCACTTT,CASSQEQTTNSPLHF
TRBJ1-2,TRBV23-1,.,TRBD1,TGCGCCAGCAGTCAAGCGGCAATCCGGGACAGCGGAGACTATGGCTACACCTTC,CASSQAAIRDSGDYGYTF
TRBJ1-2,TRBV5-1,.,TRBD1,TGCGCCAGCAGCTTGGTCCGAGGGTCAGGGACCTTGAGGGGGCAGGGCGGCTACACCTTC,CASSLVRGSGTLRGQGGYTF
TRBJ1-4,TRBV9,.,TRBD1,TGTGCCAGCAGCGTAGGACAGGGAACTAATGAAAAACTGTTTTTT,CASSVGQGTNEKLFF
TRBJ1-3,TRBV19,.,TRBD1,TGTGCCAGTAAGGACAGGCGTAGCTCTGGAAACACCATATATTTT,CASKDRRSSGNTIYF
TRBJ1-5,TRBV2,.,TRBD1,TGTGCCAGCAGTGAAATGGGACAGATGAATCAGCCCCAGCATTTT,CASSEMGQMNQPQHF
TRBJ2-3,TRBV5-1,.,TRBD1,TGCGCCAGCAGCTTGACGGGACAGGGTGGAGATACGCAGTATTTT,CASSLTGQGGDTQYF
TRBJ2-3,TRBV5-1,.,.,TGCGCCAGCAGCGTGACCCCAGGGTCAGATACGCAGTATTTT,CASSVTPGSDTQYF
TRBJ1-1,TRBV5-6,.,.,TGTGCCAGCAGCCTCGGGGGGAACACTGAAGCTTTCTTT,CASSLGGNTEAFF
TRBJ2-1,TRBV9,.,.,TGTGCCAGCAGCGTGGAACTACTCTCCTACAATGAGCAGTTCTTC,CASSVELLSYNEQFF
TRBJ2-7,TRBV7-2,.,TRBD1,TGTGCCAGCAGCTTACAGGGACAGGGTTTCTACGAGCAGTACTTC,CASSLQGQGFYEQYF
TRBJ1-6,TRBV6-2/TRBV6-3,once,.,TGTGCCAGCAGTTACTCGAGGCGCAGGGATAATTCACCCCTCCACTTT,CASSYSRRRDNSPLHF
TRBJ2-1,TRBV10-3,.,TRBD2,TGTGCCATCAGTGAGCCTAGCGGGGGGAATGAGCAGTTCTTC,CAISEPSGGNEQFF
TRBJ1-5,TRBV2,.,TRBD1,TGTGCCAGCAGTGGGACAGGGGGCGAGCAGCCCCAGCATTTT,CASSGTGGEQPQHF
TRBJ1-5,TRBV18,.,.,TGTGCCAGCTCACCTGGACAGATTGATCAGCCCCAGCATTTT,CASSPGQIDQPQHF
TRBJ1-5,TRBV19,.,.,TGTGCCAGTAGTTATGAACATAGCAATCAGCCCCAGCATTTT,CASSYEHSNQPQHF
TRBJ2-7,TRBV19,.,TRBD2,TGTGCCACCCGACTAGCGGGATCCTACGAGCAGTACTTC,CATRLAGSYEQYF
TRBJ1-4,TRBV21-1,.,.,TGTGCCAGCAGCAAAGCATGGCTTAAGGGGTGCGAAAAACTGTTTTTT,CASSKAWLKGCEKLFF
TRBJ2-6,TRBV19,.,.,TGTGCCAGTAGCCCTACCCACAGGAGCTCTGGGGCCAACGTCCTGACTTTC,CASSPTHRSSGANVLTF
TRBJ2-1,TRBV7-3,.,TRBD2,TGTGCCAGCAGCTTAACGGCTAGCGGCTCCTACAATGAGCAGTTCTTC,CASSLTASGSYNEQFF
TRBJ1-5,TRBV28,.,.,TGTGCCGCATTACCGGGGAACGGGCAGCCCCAGCATTTT,CAALPGNGQPQHF
TRBJ2-2,TRBV9,.,.,TGTGCCAGCAGCGCTACAGGGAACACCGGGGAGCTGTTTTTT,CASSATGNTGELFF
TRBJ2-2,TRBV30,once,TRBD2,TGTGCCTTGGGGCGGGAGGCGAACACCGGGGAGCTGTTTTTT,CALGREANTGELFF
TRBJ2-3,TRBV5-1,.,.,TGCGCCAGCAGTGTATATACAGGGACAACAGATACGCAGTATTTT,CASSVYTGTTDTQYF
TRBJ2-3,TRBV3-1/TRBV3-2,.,.,TGTGCCAGCAGCCAAGTCGCGGGGGCCGATACGCAGTATTTT,CASSQVAGADTQYF
TRBJ1-2,TRBV9,.,.,TGTGCCAGCAGCGTCCTCACGGAGATCCGGTATGGCTACACCTTC,CASSVLTEIRYGYTF
TRBJ2-7,TRBV19,.,TRBD1,TGTGCCAGTAGTATCGGACAGGGGGCCTACGAGCAGTACTTC,CASSIGQGAYEQYF
TRBJ2-2,TRBV21-1,.,.,TGTGCCAGCAGCGCCAGGGACAGGGAGATCGGGGAGCTGTTTTTT,CASSARDREIGELFF
TRBJ1-1,TRBV9,few,.,TGTGCCAGCAGCGTAGCCCAGGGGAACACTGAAGCTTTCTTT,CASSVAQGNTEAFF
TRBJ2-5,TRBV3-1/TRBV3-2,once,.,TGTGCCAGCAGCCAGGCACGTGGGACCCAGTACTTC,CASSQARGTQYF
TRBJ1-1,TRBV7-9,.,.,TGTGCCAGCAGCCAAATAGAGACGGTTACAGGTGAAGCTTTCTTT,CASSQIETVTGEAFF
TRBJ2-1,TRBV4-3,.,TRBD2,TGCGCCAGCAGCCAAGGGACTAGCGGGAGACTCAGCGGCAATGAGCAGTTCTTC,CASSQGTSGRLSGNEQFF
TRBJ1-5,TRBV6-5,.,.,TGTGCCAGCAGTTACTCTAGAAATCAGCCCCAGCATTTT,CASSYSRNQPQHF
TRBJ1-6,TRBV7-6,once,TRBD1,TGTGCCAGCAGCATCTTGGACAGGGGTAATTCACCCCTCCACTTT,CASSILDRGNSPLHF
TRBJ2-7,TRBV11-2,.,.,TGTGCCAGCAGCTTAGACCGGAGCTCCTACGAGCAGTACTTC,CASSLDRSSYEQYF
TRBJ1-3,TRBV5-5,.,.,TGTGCCAGCAGCTTAGGCGGAAACTCTGGAAACACCATATATTTT,CASSLGGNSGNTIYF
TRBJ1-1,TRBV6-5,.,TRBD1,TGTGCCAGCAGAAGGGACAGGGATTACGCTGAAGCTTTCTTT,CASRRDRDYAEAFF
TRBJ2-3,TRBV19,.,TRBD1,TGTGCCAGTAGTATAGCCAAAGGGGGCATCGCAGATACGCAGTATTTT,CASSIAKGGIADTQYF
TRBJ1-2,TRBV18,.,.,TGTGCCAGCTCTCAAGACAGAGACTATGGCTACACCTTC,CASSQDRDYGYTF
TRBJ1-5,TRBV6-2/TRBV6-3,.,.,TGTGCCAGCAGTTACAATCCGTTTCAGCCCCAGCATTTT,CASSYNPFQPQHF
TRBJ2-7,TRBV12-3/TRBV12-4,medium-sized,.,TGTGCCAGCAGCCCTACAGTCTACGAGCAGTACTTC,CASSPTVYEQYF
TRBJ2-1,TRBV27,once,TRBD2,TGTGCCAGCCGGGGGGGGGCTGAGCAGTTCTTC,CASRGGAEQFF
TRBJ1-1,TRBV7-9,.,.,TGTGCCAGCAGCTTAACAGGACCGAACACTGAAGCTTTCTTT,CASSLTGPNTEAFF
TRBJ1-1,TRBV6-2/TRBV6-3,.,.,TGTGCCAGCAGTCGGGTAGGTTTCCCGAACACTGAAGCTTTCTTT,CASSRVGFPNTEAFF
TRBJ1-2,TRBV2,.,TRBD1,TGTGCCAGCAGTCCTACAGGGGGCGGGCACTATGGCTACACCTTC,CASSPTGGGHYGYTF
TRBJ2-3,TRBV7-9,.,.,TGTGCCAGCAGCTTCCGGGACACCACAGATACGCAGTATTTT,CASSFRDTTDTQYF
TRBJ2-3,TRBV4-1,.,TRBD1,TGCGCCAGCAGCCCTTACAGGGGAATCACAGATACGCAGTATTTT,CASSPYRGITDTQYF
TRBJ2-7,TRBV6-2/TRBV6-3,few,.,TGTGCCAGCAGTTCGCGGGCCGCAGGTAACTACGAGCAGTACTTC,CASSSRAAGNYEQYF
TRBJ2-3,TRBV7-9,.,.,TGTGCCAGCAGCTTGAGTGCAGATACGCAGTATTTT,CASSLSADTQYF
TRBJ1-5,TRBV6-5,once,.,TGTGCCAGCAGAACGACAGAAAATAGCAATCAGCCCCAGCATTTT,CASRTTENSNQPQHF
TRBJ2-1,TRBV4-2,.,.,TGTGCCAGCAGCCAAGGTAGTACCTACAATGAGCAGTTCTTC,CASSQGSTYNEQFF
TRBJ2-7,TRBV7-9,few,TRBD2,TGTGCCAGCAGCTTAAATAGTAAGGGAGGGGAGCAGTACTTC,CASSLNSKGGEQYF
TRBJ1-1,TRBV19,.,.,TGTGCCAGTAGTATTAGGGAGAGGAGCACTGAAGCTTTCTTT,CASSIRERSTEAFF